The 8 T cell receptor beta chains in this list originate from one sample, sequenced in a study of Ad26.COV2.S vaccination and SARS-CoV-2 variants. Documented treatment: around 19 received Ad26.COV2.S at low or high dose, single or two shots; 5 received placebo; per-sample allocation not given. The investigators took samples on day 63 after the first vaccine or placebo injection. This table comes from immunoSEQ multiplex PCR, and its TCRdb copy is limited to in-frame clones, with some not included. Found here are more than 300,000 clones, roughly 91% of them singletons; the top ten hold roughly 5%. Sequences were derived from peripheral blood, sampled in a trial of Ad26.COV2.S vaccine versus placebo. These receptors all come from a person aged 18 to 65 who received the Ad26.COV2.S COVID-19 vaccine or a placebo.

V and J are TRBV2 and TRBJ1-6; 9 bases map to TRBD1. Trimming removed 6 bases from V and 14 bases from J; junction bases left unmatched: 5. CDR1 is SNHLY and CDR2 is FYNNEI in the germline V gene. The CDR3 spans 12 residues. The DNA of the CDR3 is TGTGCCAGCAGCAACAGGGGGCCAACCCTCCACTTT. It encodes CASSNRGPTLHF.

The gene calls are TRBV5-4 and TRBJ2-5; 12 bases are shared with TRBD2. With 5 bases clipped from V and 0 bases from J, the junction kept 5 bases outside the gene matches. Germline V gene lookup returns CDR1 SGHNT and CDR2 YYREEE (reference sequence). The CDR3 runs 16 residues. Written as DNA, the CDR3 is TGTGCCAGCAGACTGACTAGCGGGGGAAACCAAGAGACCCAGTACTTC. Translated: CASRLTSGGNQETQYF.

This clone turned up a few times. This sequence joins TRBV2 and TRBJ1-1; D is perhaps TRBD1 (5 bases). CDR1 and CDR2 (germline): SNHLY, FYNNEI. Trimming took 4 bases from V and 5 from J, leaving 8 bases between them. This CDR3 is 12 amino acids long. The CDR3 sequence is CASSGRGTEAFF. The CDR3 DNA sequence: TGTGCCAGCAGTGGCCGGGGGACTGAAGCTTTCTTT.

The DNA of the CDR3 is TGTGCCAGCGGAACAGGGAAGAATCAGCCCCAGCATTTT. Its translation: CASGTGKNQPQHF. V usage is TRBV28 and J usage is TRBJ1-5; perhaps TRBD1 as D (6 bases). CDR3 size: 13 residues. Germline CDR1 reads MDHEN; CDR2 reads SYDVKM. Trimming took 8 bases from V and 4 from J, leaving 12 bases between them.

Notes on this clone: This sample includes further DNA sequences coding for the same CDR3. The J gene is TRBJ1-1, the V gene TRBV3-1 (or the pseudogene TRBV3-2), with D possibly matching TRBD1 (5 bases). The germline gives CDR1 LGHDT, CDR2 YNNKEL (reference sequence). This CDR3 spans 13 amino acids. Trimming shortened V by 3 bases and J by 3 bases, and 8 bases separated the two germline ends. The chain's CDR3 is CASSQGGDTEAFF. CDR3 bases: TGTGCCAGCAGCCAGGGGGGGGACACTGAAGCTTTCTTT.

The CDR3 bases are TGTGCCAGCAGTTACTCTGGGACAGGCCTAGAAGAGCAGTACTTC. Protein: CASSYSGTGLEEQYF. V is TRBV6-5 and J is TRBJ2-7; TRBD1 matches 8 bases. The CDR3 spans 15 residues. Per the germline V gene, CDR1 is MNHEY and CDR2 is SVGAGI. J was trimmed by 7 bases and V by 0 bases; bases with no gene match: 8.

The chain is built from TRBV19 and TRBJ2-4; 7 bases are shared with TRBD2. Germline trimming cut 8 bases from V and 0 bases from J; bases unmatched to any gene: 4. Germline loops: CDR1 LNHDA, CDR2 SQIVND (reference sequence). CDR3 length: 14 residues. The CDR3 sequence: CASWGGLAKNIQYF. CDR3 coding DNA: TGTGCCAGTTGGGGGGGACTAGCCAAAAACATTCAGTACTTC.

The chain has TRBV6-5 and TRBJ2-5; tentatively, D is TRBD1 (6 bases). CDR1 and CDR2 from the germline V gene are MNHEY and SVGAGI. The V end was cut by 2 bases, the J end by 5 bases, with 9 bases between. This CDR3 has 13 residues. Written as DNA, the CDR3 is TGTGCCAGCAGTTACGCAGGGGTGGAGACCCAGTACTTC. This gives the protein CASSYAGVETQYF.